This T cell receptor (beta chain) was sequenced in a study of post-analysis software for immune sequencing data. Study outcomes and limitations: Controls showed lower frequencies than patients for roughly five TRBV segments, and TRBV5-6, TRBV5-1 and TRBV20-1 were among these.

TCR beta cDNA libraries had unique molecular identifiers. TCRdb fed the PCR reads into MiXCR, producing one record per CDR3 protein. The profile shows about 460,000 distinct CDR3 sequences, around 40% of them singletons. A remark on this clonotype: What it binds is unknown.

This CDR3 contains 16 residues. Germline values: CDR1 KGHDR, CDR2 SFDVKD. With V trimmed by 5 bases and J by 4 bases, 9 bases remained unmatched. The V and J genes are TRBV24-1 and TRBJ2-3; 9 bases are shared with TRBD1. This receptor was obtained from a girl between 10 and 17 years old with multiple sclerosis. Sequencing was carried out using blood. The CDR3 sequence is CATSGFRTGVADTQYF. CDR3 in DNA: TGTGCCACCAGTGGTTTTAGGACAGGGGTGGCAGATACGCAGTATTTT.